A selection of T cell receptor beta chains follows, all from one sample in a study of blood T cells in healthy people across ages. TCRdb fed the 5' RACE reads into MiXCR, producing one record per CDR3 protein. The data contain about a million distinct CDR3 sequences, roughly two fifths of them seen just once; the ten biggest clones take up about an eighth. Specimen: blood. All receptors come from a young man in good health. The CDR3 runs from the conserved cysteine through the conserved F or W. A D gene is named only where the DNA matches it firmly. Rows give clone size only sometimes, using once, few, many, or a class for an expanded clone.

J: TRBJ2-5
size: .
D: .
V: TRBV7-9
CDR3: CASSPGTRGLYQETQYF
DNA: TGTGCCAGCAGCCCCGGGACAAGGGGTCTGTACCAAGAGACCCAGTACTTC

J: TRBJ1-6
size: .
D: .
V: TRBV7-2
CDR3: CASSLHSQGNSPLHF
DNA: TGTGCCAGCAGCTTACATAGCCAGGGTAACTCACCCCTCCACTTT

J: TRBJ2-3
size: .
D: .
V: TRBV7-9
CDR3: CASSTRGGPDTQYF
DNA: TGTGCCAGCTCAACCAGGGGTGGGCCAGATACGCAGTATTTT

J: TRBJ2-3
size: .
D: .
V: TRBV7-2
CDR3: CASSRDFSVYTRYF
DNA: TGTGCCAGCAGTCGGGACTTTTCTGTGTATACGCGGTATTTT

J: TRBJ1-2
size: .
D: .
V: TRBV9
CDR3: CASSEWGRADYGYTF
DNA: TGTGCCAGCAGCGAATGGGGACGGGCTGACTATGGCTACACCTTC

J: TRBJ1-2
size: .
D: .
V: TRBV7-2
CDR3: CAGSLSLRDLGYTF
DNA: TGTGCCGGCAGCTTAAGTCTGCGCGATCTCGGCTACACCTTC

J: TRBJ1-5
size: .
D: TRBD1
V: TRBV5-1
CDR3: CASRQGTGEQPQHF
DNA: TGCGCCAGCAGACAAGGGACAGGGGAACAGCCCCAGCATTTT

J: TRBJ2-1
size: few
D: TRBD2
V: TRBV6-1
CDR3: CASSKASGVYSYNEQFF
DNA: TGTGCCAGCAGTAAGGCTAGCGGAGTTTACTCCTACAATGAGCAGTTCTTC

J: TRBJ2-3
size: few
D: TRBD2
V: TRBV27
CDR3: CASSPRGGDTDTQYF
DNA: TGTGCCAGCAGTCCCCGGGGGGGGGACACAGATACGCAGTATTTT

J: TRBJ2-3
size: .
D: .
V: TRBV9
CDR3: CASSYLDRREGDTQYF
DNA: TGTGCCAGCAGCTACCTGGACAGAAGAGAAGGAGATACGCAGTATTTT

J: TRBJ1-4
size: .
D: .
V: TRBV12-3/TRBV12-4
CDR3: CASSLVRGGLGEKLFF
DNA: TGTGCCAGCAGTTTAGTCAGAGGGGGACTAGGTGAAAAACTGTTTTTT

J: TRBJ2-1
size: few
D: .
V: TRBV20-1
CDR3: CSAGRGAGTGNEQFF
DNA: TGCAGTGCTGGGAGGGGGGCAGGTACGGGCAATGAGCAGTTCTTC

J: TRBJ2-1
size: few
D: TRBD2
V: TRBV2
CDR3: CASSRDYQNNEQFF
DNA: TGTGCCAGCAGCCGGGACTACCAGAACAATGAGCAGTTCTTC

J: TRBJ1-2
size: .
D: .
V: TRBV20-1
CDR3: CSAAPGGLYGYTF
DNA: TGCAGTGCCGCCCCGGGCGGACTCTATGGCTACACCTTC

J: TRBJ2-4
size: .
D: TRBD1
V: TRBV27
CDR3: CASRPAGQGANIQYF
DNA: TGTGCCAGCAGGCCGGCGGGACAGGGGGCGAACATTCAGTACTTC

J: TRBJ2-1
size: .
D: TRBD2
V: TRBV29-1
CDR3: CSVGDYQQFF
DNA: TGCAGCGTGGGGGACTATCAGCAGTTCTTC

J: TRBJ1-2
size: .
D: .
V: TRBV3-1
CDR3: CASSQQGPRNYGYTF
DNA: TGTGCCAGCAGCCAGCAGGGACCCCGAAACTATGGCTACACCTTC

J: TRBJ2-6
size: many
D: .
V: TRBV29-1
CDR3: CSARTGVSGANVLTF
DNA: TGCAGCGCTCGGACGGGTGTTTCTGGGGCCAACGTCCTGACTTTC

J: TRBJ2-7
size: .
D: .
V: TRBV6-1
CDR3: CASSEGVGVEQYF
DNA: TGTGCCAGCAGTGAAGGAGTCGGGGTCGAGCAGTACTTC

J: TRBJ2-3
size: .
D: .
V: TRBV4-3
CDR3: CASSRDQHTDTQYF
DNA: TGCGCCAGCAGCCGAGATCAGCACACAGATACGCAGTATTTT

J: TRBJ2-5
size: .
D: TRBD1
V: TRBV5-1
CDR3: CASSPTGSIETQYF
DNA: TGCGCCAGCAGCCCGACAGGGTCCATTGAGACCCAGTACTTC

J: TRBJ2-3
size: few
D: .
V: TRBV25-1
CDR3: CASLALGTQYF
DNA: TGTGCCAGCCTAGCGTTGGGTACGCAGTATTTT

J: TRBJ1-2
size: .
D: TRBD1
V: TRBV4-3
CDR3: CASSQADRESYGYTF
DNA: TGCGCCAGCAGCCAAGCGGACAGGGAATCCTATGGCTACACCTTC

J: TRBJ1-4
size: .
D: .
V: TRBV6-6
CDR3: CASTLEVRAGGEKLFF
DNA: TGTGCCAGCACCTTAGAGGTCCGGGCCGGAGGGGAAAAACTGTTTTTT

J: TRBJ2-7
size: .
D: .
V: TRBV20-1
CDR3: CSAAPQNYEQYF
DNA: TGCAGTGCAGCCCCACAGAACTACGAGCAGTACTTC

J: TRBJ1-1
size: .
D: .
V: TRBV5-1
CDR3: CASSPTTILGTEAFF
DNA: TGCGCCAGCAGCCCTACTACAATCTTGGGTACTGAAGCTTTCTTT

J: TRBJ1-6
size: .
D: .
V: TRBV6-2/TRBV6-3
CDR3: CASSSRDQGSPLHF
DNA: TGTGCCAGCAGTTCGAGAGATCAGGGATCACCCCTCCACTTT

J: TRBJ1-6
size: .
D: .
V: TRBV3-1
CDR3: CATQASYNSPLHF
DNA: TGTGCTACCCAGGCCAGCTATAATTCACCCCTCCACTTT

J: TRBJ1-1
size: .
D: .
V: TRBV4-3
CDR3: CASSQDLRGPTEAFF
DNA: TGCGCCAGCAGCCAAGACCTACGGGGCCCCACTGAAGCTTTCTTT

J: TRBJ2-1
size: .
D: TRBD1
V: TRBV20-1
CDR3: CSAKDRLGDIEQFF
DNA: TGCAGTGCCAAGGACAGGTTGGGGGATATTGAGCAGTTCTTC

J: TRBJ1-1
size: .
D: TRBD1
V: TRBV7-2
CDR3: CASTRDSLNTEAFF
DNA: TGTGCCAGCACGAGGGACAGTTTGAACACTGAAGCTTTCTTT

J: TRBJ1-6
size: few
D: .
V: TRBV4-3
CDR3: CASSQDVRGSPLHF
DNA: TGCGCCAGCAGCCAAGATGTGAGGGGTTCACCCCTCCACTTT

J: TRBJ2-5
size: .
D: TRBD1
V: TRBV28
CDR3: CASSPLDRDIQETQYF
DNA: TGTGCCAGCAGTCCCTTAGACAGGGATATTCAAGAGACCCAGTACTTC

J: TRBJ2-1
size: few
D: .
V: TRBV28
CDR3: CASSPIRDDYNEQFF
DNA: TGTGCCAGCAGTCCTATCCGGGACGACTACAATGAGCAGTTCTTC

J: TRBJ1-5
size: .
D: .
V: TRBV6-6
CDR3: CASIGPGNQPQHF
DNA: TGTGCCAGCATAGGTCCAGGCAATCAGCCCCAGCATTTT

J: TRBJ2-5
size: many
D: .
V: TRBV9
CDR3: CASSVAGEETQYF
DNA: TGTGCCAGCAGCGTAGCAGGAGAAGAGACCCAGTACTTC

J: TRBJ2-2
size: .
D: .
V: TRBV20-1
CDR3: CSAPRSGTGELFF
DNA: TGCAGTGCTCCCCGTTCAGGCACCGGGGAGCTGTTTTTT

J: TRBJ1-5
size: few
D: .
V: TRBV12-3/TRBV12-4
CDR3: CASSFMKDNQPQHF
DNA: TGTGCCAGCAGTTTTATGAAAGACAATCAGCCCCAGCATTTT

J: TRBJ2-1
size: few
D: TRBD2
V: TRBV30
CDR3: CAWTRILAGGNEQFF
DNA: TGTGCCTGGACCCGAATACTAGCGGGGGGGAATGAGCAGTTCTTC

J: TRBJ1-1
size: .
D: .
V: TRBV7-9
CDR3: CASTPGGWQEAFF
DNA: TGTGCCAGCACCCCTGGGGGTTGGCAGGAAGCTTTCTTT

J: TRBJ2-3
size: once
D: TRBD2
V: TRBV14
CDR3: CASSQVEVAGGYTDTQYF
DNA: TGTGCCAGCAGCCAAGTAGAGGTAGCGGGGGGTTACACAGATACGCAGTATTTT

J: TRBJ2-3
size: few
D: .
V: TRBV12-3/TRBV12-4
CDR3: CASRYGVGDRTDTQYF
DNA: TGTGCCAGCCGATACGGAGTTGGGGACCGCACAGATACGCAGTATTTT

J: TRBJ1-1
size: .
D: TRBD1
V: TRBV2
CDR3: CASSPTGAPEAFF
DNA: TGTGCCAGCAGTCCCACAGGGGCCCCTGAAGCTTTCTTT

J: TRBJ1-5
size: .
D: .
V: TRBV27
CDR3: CASSLIGDAYSNQPQHF
DNA: TGTGCCAGCAGTTTAATAGGGGACGCTTATAGCAATCAGCCCCAGCATTTT

J: TRBJ1-5
size: .
D: .
V: TRBV6-2/TRBV6-3
CDR3: CASSFPTNGYQPQHF
DNA: TGTGCCAGCAGCTTCCCCACGAACGGTTATCAGCCCCAGCATTTT

J: TRBJ1-4
size: few
D: .
V: TRBV4-3
CDR3: CASSQGFGDFNEKLFF
DNA: TGCGCCAGCAGCCAAGGGTTCGGGGACTTTAATGAAAAACTGTTTTTT

J: TRBJ2-7
size: medium-sized
D: .
V: TRBV7-9
CDR3: CASSLKGVSSYNEQYF
DNA: TGTGCCAGCAGCTTGAAGGGGGTGAGCTCCTACAATGAGCAGTACTTC

J: TRBJ1-1
size: few
D: .
V: TRBV7-3
CDR3: CASSASGDPEAFF
DNA: TGTGCCAGCAGCGCCTCAGGCGATCCTGAAGCTTTCTTT

J: TRBJ2-7
size: .
D: TRBD1
V: TRBV20-1
CDR3: CSATRPTGRFHEQYF
DNA: TGCAGTGCTACGAGACCGACAGGGCGTTTTCATGAGCAGTACTTC

J: TRBJ2-4
size: .
D: .
V: TRBV7-2
CDR3: CASGELAKNIQYF
DNA: TGTGCCAGCGGGGAGCTAGCCAAAAACATTCAGTACTTC

J: TRBJ1-4
size: .
D: .
V: TRBV14
CDR3: CASSQDRQFNEKLFF
DNA: TGTGCCAGCAGCCAAGATCGGCAGTTTAATGAAAAACTGTTTTTT

J: TRBJ1-4
size: few
D: .
V: TRBV9
CDR3: CASSHTEATNEKLFF
DNA: TGTGCCAGCAGCCACACAGAGGCAACTAATGAAAAACTGTTTTTT

J: TRBJ2-2
size: few
D: TRBD1
V: TRBV9
CDR3: CASSPTTGGFTGELFF
DNA: TGTGCCAGCAGCCCAACGACAGGGGGTTTCACCGGGGAGCTGTTTTTT

J: TRBJ2-2
size: .
D: .
V: TRBV5-5
CDR3: CASSLQSNTGELFF
DNA: TGTGCCAGCAGCCTTCAGTCCAACACCGGGGAGCTGTTTTTT

J: TRBJ2-1
size: .
D: .
V: TRBV20-1
CDR3: CSALGLVGGPYNEQFF
DNA: TGCAGTGCTCTAGGACTAGTAGGGGGCCCCTACAATGAGCAGTTCTTC

J: TRBJ2-1
size: few
D: .
V: TRBV12-3/TRBV12-4
CDR3: CASSSGLRGEYNEQFF
DNA: TGTGCCAGCAGTTCGGGCCTTCGCGGGGAGTACAATGAGCAGTTCTTC

J: TRBJ1-4
size: .
D: .
V: TRBV7-2
CDR3: CASSPDRTIEKLFF
DNA: TGTGCCAGCAGCCCCGACAGGACCATTGAAAAACTGTTTTTT

J: TRBJ2-3
size: many
D: .
V: TRBV9
CDR3: CASNEAGSTDTQYF
DNA: TGTGCCAGCAACGAAGCGGGCTCCACAGATACGCAGTATTTT

J: TRBJ1-2
size: .
D: .
V: TRBV6-6
CDR3: CASSDSTPGSGYTF
DNA: TGTGCCAGCAGTGACTCGACCCCAGGGAGTGGCTACACCTTC

J: TRBJ1-1
size: few
D: .
V: TRBV20-1
CDR3: CSALMNTEAFF
DNA: TGCAGTGCCCTCATGAACACTGAAGCTTTCTTT